This is a list of T cell receptor beta chains from one sample in a study of cytomegalovirus exposure and HLA in healthy donors. TCRdb's copy holds only in-frame clones and misses some; the assay was immunoSEQ multiplex PCR. Here the sample spans about 160,000 clones, under 80% being singletons. The sequencing input was PBMCs. The origin of the receptors is a man aged 35 to 55 in good health and CMV-seronegative. CDR3s include the opening cysteine and the closing phenylalanine or tryptophan. Some rows have no size entry. The others give once, few or many, or a class for an expanded clone.

v_call: TRBV11-2
clone_size: once
j_call: TRBJ2-1
cdr3_aa: CASSLGQDKRSYNEQFF

v_call: TRBV10-3
clone_size: NA
j_call: TRBJ1-3
cdr3_aa: CAIKTGGSGNTIYF

v_call: TRBV4-1
clone_size: NA
j_call: TRBJ2-3
cdr3_aa: CASSQAFGADTQYF

v_call: TRBV4-1
clone_size: NA
j_call: TRBJ2-1
cdr3_aa: CASSPIQNSYNEQFF

v_call: TRBV27
clone_size: NA
j_call: TRBJ2-7
cdr3_aa: CASSLRDRAYEQYF

v_call: TRBV30
clone_size: NA
j_call: TRBJ2-3
cdr3_aa: CAWDAIAGATDTQYF

v_call: TRBV1
clone_size: NA
j_call: TRBJ2-1
cdr3_aa: CTSGRGVGNYNEQFF

v_call: TRBV18
clone_size: NA
j_call: TRBJ2-7
cdr3_aa: CASSPDRVGEQYF

v_call: TRBV4-1
clone_size: NA
j_call: TRBJ1-2
cdr3_aa: CASSQEQEGYGYTF

v_call: TRBV30
clone_size: once
j_call: TRBJ2-2
cdr3_aa: CAWSVGTPNTGELFF

v_call: TRBV5-1
clone_size: NA
j_call: TRBJ2-1
cdr3_aa: CASSLRQGDNEQFF

v_call: TRBV6-1
clone_size: few
j_call: TRBJ2-7
cdr3_aa: CASSESGGIPYEQYF

v_call: TRBV27
clone_size: NA
j_call: TRBJ2-5
cdr3_aa: CASSWGGREKETQYF

v_call: TRBV6-6
clone_size: NA
j_call: TRBJ1-1
cdr3_aa: CASRLGSGTMNTEAFF

v_call: TRBV7-9
clone_size: few
j_call: TRBJ2-1
cdr3_aa: CASSLGTGGNNEQFF

v_call: TRBV7-9
clone_size: NA
j_call: TRBJ2-1
cdr3_aa: CASSLATVPYNEQFF

v_call: TRBV5-4
clone_size: NA
j_call: TRBJ2-3
cdr3_aa: CASSLGMRISSGGSTDTQYF

v_call: TRBV2
clone_size: NA
j_call: TRBJ2-7
cdr3_aa: CASRGALEQYF

v_call: TRBV30
clone_size: NA
j_call: TRBJ1-3
cdr3_aa: CASARDSRNTIYF

v_call: TRBV6-5
clone_size: NA
j_call: TRBJ1-5
cdr3_aa: CASSYSPGNQPQHF

v_call: TRBV7-8
clone_size: NA
j_call: TRBJ1-5
cdr3_aa: CASSSRDSYQPQHF

v_call: TRBV6-5
clone_size: NA
j_call: TRBJ1-2
cdr3_aa: CASSSASQGTGSGYTF

v_call: TRBV4-1
clone_size: once
j_call: TRBJ2-3
cdr3_aa: CASSPVAGGTDTQYF

v_call: TRBV5-1
clone_size: NA
j_call: TRBJ2-7
cdr3_aa: CASSLKGQVTPYEQYF

v_call: TRBV29-1
clone_size: NA
j_call: TRBJ1-2
cdr3_aa: CSVDMGGTEYGYTF

v_call: TRBV5-4
clone_size: NA
j_call: TRBJ2-2
cdr3_aa: CASSLADTGELFF

v_call: TRBV6-1
clone_size: once
j_call: TRBJ2-3
cdr3_aa: CASRLVGGLTDTQYF

v_call: TRBV9
clone_size: NA
j_call: TRBJ1-2
cdr3_aa: CASSAAPRGGGYTF

v_call: TRBV13
clone_size: NA
j_call: TRBJ2-7
cdr3_aa: CASSFLVESEQYF

v_call: TRBV7-9
clone_size: NA
j_call: TRBJ2-2
cdr3_aa: CASSRTGSGELFF

v_call: TRBV9
clone_size: NA
j_call: TRBJ2-5
cdr3_aa: CASSVEGSMGPAYF

v_call: TRBV4-2
clone_size: once
j_call: TRBJ1-1
cdr3_aa: CASSQDERGLDTEAFF